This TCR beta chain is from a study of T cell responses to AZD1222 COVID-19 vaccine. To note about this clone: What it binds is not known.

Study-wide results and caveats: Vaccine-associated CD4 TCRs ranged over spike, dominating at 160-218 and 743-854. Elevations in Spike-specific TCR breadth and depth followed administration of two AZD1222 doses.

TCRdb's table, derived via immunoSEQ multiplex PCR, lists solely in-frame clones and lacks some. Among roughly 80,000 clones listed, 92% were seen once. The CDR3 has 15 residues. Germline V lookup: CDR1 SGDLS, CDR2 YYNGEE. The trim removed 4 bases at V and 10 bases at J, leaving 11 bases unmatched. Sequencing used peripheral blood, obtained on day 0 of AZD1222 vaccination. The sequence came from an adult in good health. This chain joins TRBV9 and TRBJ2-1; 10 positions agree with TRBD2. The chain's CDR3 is CASSPSSGGGWEQFF. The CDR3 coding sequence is TGTGCCAGCAGCCCCTCTAGCGGGGGCGGTTGGGAGCAGTTCTTC.